Below, 22 T cell receptor beta chains from the same sample are listed, as sequenced in a study of cytomegalovirus exposure and HLA in healthy donors. 60 Vbeta and 13 Jbeta primers were used in PCR. Using immunoSEQ multiplex PCR, the repertoire was profiled, and TCRdb retains in-frame clones only, with some absent. The sample records 150,000 to 200,000 clones, roughly 77% being singletons. Source material: PBMCs. These receptors came from a woman younger than 30 in good health and CMV-seronegative.

This clone came up a few times. The V gene is TRBV7-9, the J gene TRBJ2-7, with TRBD2 as a possible D gene (5 bases). This CDR3 contains 15 residues. The V and J ends lost 5 bases and 1 base respectively, with 15 bases between them. CDR1 is SEHNR and CDR2 is FQNEAQ in the germline V gene (reference sequence). The CDR3 nucleotides are TGTGCCAGCAGCCGGACTGCTTTACCGTCCTACGAGCAGTACTTC. Residues: CASSRTALPSYEQYF.

V and J are TRBV6-1 and TRBJ1-1, with D tentatively TRBD1 (5 bases). Germline V gene data show CDR1 as MNHNS and CDR2 as SASEGT. The CDR3 is made up of 15 amino acids. V lost 4 bases, J lost 2 bases, and 14 bases lay in between. The CDR3 is CASSVGWGENTEAFF. The CDR3 DNA sequence: TGTGCCAGCAGTGTTGGGTGGGGGGAAAACACTGAAGCTTTCTTT.

This chain joins TRBV28 and TRBJ1-1; D is undetermined. CDR3 length: 15 residues. Germline CDR1 MDHEN, CDR2 SYDVKM. The ends were cut back, 6 bases at V and 1 base at J, with 15 bases in the middle. This chain's CDR3 is CASSPSPFGNTEAFF. DNA for the CDR3: TGTGCCAGCAGCCCGAGCCCCTTTGGGAACACTGAAGCTTTCTTT. Drawing the rest from reference TRBV28 and TRBJ1-1, the complete variable domain is DVKVTQSSRYLVKRTGEKVFLECVQDMDHENMFWYRQDPGLGLRLIYFSYDVKMKEKGDIPEGYSVSREKKERFSLILESASTNQTSMYLCASSPSPFGNTEAFFGQGTRLTVV.

The DNA of the CDR3 is TGCAGCGTTGGAGACAGGAACTATGGCTACACCTTC. It is translated as CSVGDRNYGYTF. This chain joins TRBV29-1 and TRBJ1-2; D might be TRBD1 (6 bases). Germline V CDR1 and CDR2: SQVTM, ANQGSEA. CDR3 length equals 12 residues. Trimming took off 4 bases at V and 2 bases at J, with 8 bases between the two ends.

The chain uses TRBV5-4 and TRBJ1-2; 9 nucleotides agree with TRBD1. V shed 4 bases and J 6 bases; nucleotides not matched to a gene: 4. Germline V gives CDR1 SGHNT, CDR2 YYREEE (reference sequence). The CDR3 spans 13 residues. The CDR3 bases are TGTGCCAGCAGCAGGGACAGGGACCATGGCTACACCTTC. This encodes CASSRDRDHGYTF.

The V gene is TRBV7-9, the J gene TRBJ2-1; 11 nucleotides align to TRBD2. The CDR3 is 15 amino acids. With 2 bases clipped from V and 4 bases from J, the junction kept 1 base outside the gene matches. CDR1 and CDR2 from the germline V gene are SEHNR and FQNEAQ (reference sequence). CDR3 amino acids: CASSLLAGGYNEQFF. Written as DNA, the CDR3 is TGTGCCAGCAGCTTACTAGCGGGAGGTTACAATGAGCAGTTCTTC.

In its sample, this clone was seen once. The chain carries TRBV5-4 and TRBJ2-5; weak D call: TRBD1 (5 bases). V lost 0 bases and J lost 9, with 15 bases in between. The CDR3 is 14 residues long. Germline V CDR1 and CDR2: SGHNT, YYREEE (reference sequence). CDR3 protein: CASSLDVESRAQYF. In DNA form, the CDR3 reads TGTGCCAGCAGCTTGGACGTCGAGAGCAGGGCCCAGTACTTC.

The V gene is TRBV7-6, the J gene TRBJ1-3; D is perhaps TRBD1 (5 bases). V lost 1 base to trimming and J lost 7 bases, with 11 bases between them. CDR1 and CDR2 from the germline V gene are SGHVS and FNYEAQ. The CDR3 is 14 amino acids. This CDR3 reads CASSLDPGTNTIYF. The CDR3 bases are TGTGCCAGCAGCTTAGATCCGGGGACTAACACCATATATTTT.

The chain links TRBV18 to TRBJ1-1, with a weak D call TRBD1 (6 bases). V gave up 3 bases and J gave up 1 base, with 9 bases separating them. Germline-derived CDR1 and CDR2 are KGHSH and LQKENI. The CDR3 contains 14 residues. The CDR3 loop reads CASSPQGQNTEAFF. The CDR3 DNA follows: TGTGCCAGCTCACCTCAGGGACAGAACACTGAAGCTTTCTTT.

This CDR3 reads CASSDKGVGADTQYF. The DNA of the CDR3 is TGCGCCAGCAGTGATAAGGGGGTTGGCGCAGATACGCAGTATTTT. The rearrangement joins TRBV10-1 to TRBJ2-3; D perhaps matches TRBD1 (6 bases). Per the germline V gene, CDR1 is WNHNN and CDR2 is SYGVQD (reference sequence). V was pared by 3 bases and J by 4 bases, with 14 bases between. The CDR3 totals 15 residues.

The CDR3 region is CASREDRMSTGELFF. In DNA form, the CDR3 reads TGTGCCAGCAGGGAGGACAGGATGTCCACCGGGGAGCTGTTTTTT. The V call is TRBV7-8, the J call TRBJ2-2; 7 nucleotides align to TRBD1. The junction had 8 bases not matched to a gene; V was cut back by 6 bases and J by 4 bases. Per germline, CDR1 SGHVS and CDR2 FQNEAQ. The CDR3 is 15 residues long.

This sequence joins TRBV4-2 and TRBJ1-2; D is uncertain. Germline assignment: CDR1 LGHNA and CDR2 YNFKEQ. The CDR3 extends over 18 amino acids. V lost 0 bases and J 1 base, leaving 18 bases between the germline ends. The CDR3 sequence is CASSQDRRAALGNYGYTF. As DNA, the CDR3 is TGTGCCAGCAGCCAAGATAGGAGGGCTGCACTGGGTAACTATGGCTACACCTTC.

This clone was observed a single time. CDR3 protein: CASSLAPGGTDTQYF. CDR3 nucleotide sequence: TGCGCCAGCAGCTTGGCCCCGGGGGGCACAGATACGCAGTATTTT. J is TRBJ2-3 and V is TRBV5-1; D may be TRBD2 (6 bases). The V gene's germline CDR1 is SGHRS and CDR2 YFSETQ. V lost 0 bases and J 1 base, leaving 9 bases between the germline ends. The length of the CDR3 is 15 residues.

CDR3 amino acids: CASSSDRGLPSEKLFF. CDR3 nucleotides: TGTGCCAGCAGTTCTGACAGGGGGCTCCCAAGTGAAAAACTGTTTTTT. This rearrangement joins TRBV7-9 to TRBJ1-4, with TRBD1 matching 10 bases. Germline trimming cut 6 bases from V and 7 bases from J; bases unmatched to any gene: 11. This CDR3 contains 16 residues. Germline V gene sequence: CDR1 SEHNR, CDR2 FQNEAQ (reference sequence).

This clone has a handful of counts. This chain joins TRBV5-5 and TRBJ2-1; 10 bases line up with TRBD2. CDR3 length equals 19 residues. V lost 2 bases, J lost 0 bases, and 11 bases stayed unmatched. Germline values: CDR1 SGHKS, CDR2 YYEKEE (reference sequence). The CDR3 DNA reads TGTGCCAGCAGCTTACGGACTAGCGGATTACGACTCTCCTACAATGAGCAGTTCTTC. This codes for CASSLRTSGLRLSYNEQFF. Looking up the rest from reference TRBV5-5 and TRBJ2-1 gives the full variable domain: DAGVTQSPTHLIKTRGQQVTLRCSPISGHKSVSWYQQVLGQGPQFIFQYYEKEERGRGNFPDRFSARQFPNYSSELNVNALLLGDSALYLCASSLRTSGLRLSYNEQFFGPGTRLTVL.

The J gene is TRBJ1-5, the V gene TRBV6-1; D uncertain. The CDR3 extends over 13 amino acids. Trimming left V 5 bases short and J 3 bases short, with 8 bases between. Per the germline V gene, CDR1 is MNHNS and CDR2 is SASEGT. The CDR3 DNA sequence: TGTGCCAGCAGTTTGAGGGACAATCAGCCCCAGCATTTT. It yields the protein CASSLRDNQPQHF.

This clone showed up just a few times. This chain uses TRBV4-2 with TRBJ2-7, with a weak D call TRBD2 (5 bases). V was shortened by 0 bases and J by 4 bases, with 13 bases between the two germline ends. The CDR3 extends over 15 amino acids. From germline, CDR1 is LGHNA and CDR2 YNFKEQ. The CDR3 reads CASSQEQETGYEQYF. DNA for the CDR3: TGTGCCAGCAGCCAAGAGCAGGAGACGGGGTACGAGCAGTACTTC.

This clone has a single count. The rearrangement links TRBV7-9 to TRBJ2-3; 11 bases agree with TRBD2. J lost 4 bases, V lost 2 bases, and 5 bases had no gene match. CDR1 is SEHNR, CDR2 FQNEAQ, per germline (reference sequence). The CDR3 runs 16 residues. The CDR3 loop reads CASSLLSGRASDTQYF. The CDR3 DNA sequence: TGTGCCAGCAGCTTACTTAGCGGGAGGGCTTCAGATACGCAGTATTTT.

With respect to this clone: The junction does not match germline at one end; this may be a read error. This chain connects TRBV6-5 to TRBJ1-1; 8 nucleotides align to TRBD1. The CDR3 is 15 amino acids. In germline, CDR1 is MNHEY, CDR2 SVGAGI. CDR3 residues: CASSNSGQANTEAFF. The CDR3 DNA is TGTGCCAGCAGTAACTCGGGACAGGCGAACACTGAAGCTTTCTTT.

This clone appeared once. The V call is TRBV25-1, the J call TRBJ2-1; D not resolved. The CDR3 spans 11 residues. Germline lookup yields CDR1 MGHDK and CDR2 SYGVNS. V lost 3 bases to trimming and J lost 10 bases, with 7 bases between them. This CDR3 reads CASSDLGEQFF. In DNA form, the CDR3 reads TGTGCCAGCAGTGACCTTGGCGAGCAGTTCTTC. Using reference TRBV25-1 and TRBJ2-1 for the parts outside the CDR3, the full variable domain is EADIYQTPRYLVIGTGKKITLECSQTMGHDKMYWYQQDPGMELHLIHYSYGVNSTEKGDLSSESTVSRIRTEHFPLTLESARPSHTSQYLCASSDLGEQFFGPGTRLTVL.

V gene TRBV6-5 combines with J gene TRBJ2-7, with TRBD1 matching 8 bases. The CDR3 contains 14 residues. Germline V lookup: CDR1 MNHEY, CDR2 SVGAGI. V lost 3 bases, J lost 2 bases, and 3 bases stayed unmatched. This CDR3 is CASSYRTGTYEQYF. DNA for the CDR3: TGTGCCAGCAGTTATAGGACAGGGACCTACGAGCAGTACTTC.

The chain is built from TRBV7-9 and TRBJ1-2; TRBD1 matches 7 bases. Losses at the gene ends were 5 bases for V and 6 bases for J; bases not matched to a gene: 9. The CDR3 sequence is 14 residues long. Looked up from germline, CDR1 is SEHNR and CDR2 is FQNEAQ (reference sequence). CDR3 region: CASSPDDRVNGYTF. CDR3 in DNA: TGTGCCAGCAGCCCAGACGACAGGGTCAATGGCTACACCTTC.